What follows is one T cell receptor (beta chain) and its context. These data come from a study of blood T cells in healthy people across ages. Trimming stripped 8 bases from V and 7 bases from J, with 15 bases between. The germline V gene encodes CDR1 SGHTA and CDR2 FQGNSA. The CDR3 is 12 residues long. The authors ran a second PCR of about 6 to 11 cycles using a sample-barcoded 5' primer and a J-beta primer mix. TCRdb re-called the 5' RACE reads with MiXCR, one entry per CDR3 protein. The sample has under 750,000 distinct CDR3 sequences; 40% to 55% are singletons. The clonotype comes from a man older than 75 in good health. The sequenced sample consisted of blood. The chain carries TRBV7-2 and TRBJ2-7; possibly TRBD2 for D (7 bases). The CDR3 nucleotides are TGTGCCAGCCGGGGGGCCTACAATGAGCAGTACTTC. It translates to CASRGAYNEQYF. Looking up the rest from reference TRBV7-2 and TRBJ2-7 gives the full variable domain: GAGVSQSPSNKVTEKGKDVELRCDPISGHTALYWYRQSLGQGLEFLIYFQGNSAPDKSGLPSDRFSAERTGGSVSTLTIQRTQQEDSAVYLCASRGAYNEQYFGPGTRLTVT.